This T cell receptor beta chain was captured by sequencing in a study of technical replicates of blood from several donors (TCRdb year 2017). The library was generated by the immunoSEQ multiplex PCR assay. This immuneACCESS table, as held by TCRdb, lists in-frame sequences with V and J called but not all clones. Of the missing ones, under half trace to an unresolved V gene in checked studies; the others have no known cause. This sample has approximately 51,000 clones in its table, and about 93% of those were observed once. 4.2% of the sample comes from the top ten. To note about this clone: The antigen this receptor binds is unknown. Per-base quality was not reported, and no clone a single base away is much larger than it.

Spanning cysteine to phenylalanine, the CDR3 consists of 16 amino acids. The DNA shown is the 48-base CDR3, in frame from base 1. V and J lose 4 bases and 9 bases, and a span of 19 bases separates them. For CDR1 and CDR2, the germline V gene lists MDHEN and SYDVKM. In this chain, TRBV28 is recombined with TRBJ2-6; the D gene remains uncertain. The sequence was obtained from a human donor in good health. Some clones in this sample may be carry-over from other donors' samples. The sample comprised PBMCs. The bases read TGTGCCAGCAGTTCGCCCGAGACACACGCCTTCAACGTCCTGACTTTC. It specifies CASSSPETHAFNVLTF. The variable domain in full, with residues beyond the CDR3 obtained from the reference TRBV28 and TRBJ2-6 genes, is DVKVTQSSRYLVKRTGEKVFLECVQDMDHENMFWYRQDPGLGLRLIYFSYDVKMKEKGDIPEGYSVSREKKERFSLILESASTNQTSMYLCASSSPETHAFNVLTFGAGSRLTVL.